This T cell receptor beta chain was sequenced during a study of shared clonotypes between healthy human individuals (dated by TCRdb to 2018 to 2021). In the study overall: The cohort included three men and a couple of women between 18 and 49 years of age. To increase sequencing depth and limit assay-specific biases, different laboratories used diverse techniques to prepare libraries and sequence TCR repertoires. Per donor, three plates each were used for CD4 naive and CD4 memory, two for CD8 naive, and one for CD8 memory. Leukapheresis yielded between about 0.9 and 9 billion PBMCs per donor. To estimate repertoire size and how much clonotype sharing occurs between individuals, the study deeply sequenced the blood TCR repertoires of five healthy adults.

The CDR3 runs 22 amino acids, cysteine and phenylalanine included. Of all the DNA, just the CDR3 is kept, 66 bases in frame from base 1. Based on the germline V gene, the CDR1 and CDR2 sequences are KGHSH and LQKENI. Trimming accounts for 6 bases at V and 4 bases at J, while the number of junction bases matched to no gene is 28. Using the deep immunoSEQ assay, TCR CDR3 regions were amplified from genomic DNA by multiplex PCR. Extracted genomic DNA from each cell subset was spread evenly across all wells of several immunoSEQ 96-well plates, with each plate serving as a replicate. Each replicate PCR for sorted subsets received around 0.2 ug genomic DNA, equal to about 30,000 T cell genomes. Purified libraries were quantified with a Qubit 3.0 fluorometer, sized on a Bioanalyzer 2100, and re-quantified with the KAPA Library Quantification kit. Every immunoSEQ 96-well plate was sequenced on a separate single-read 150-cycle Illumina NextSeq 550 flow cell. The source study handled its data this way. The immunoSEQ output contained only junctional sequences without quality scores, so filtering could not match that applied to full-length reads. Sequences were annotated with PyIR, a Python wrapper for IgBLAST v1.9, and V/J genes and CDR3 were assigned using IMGT germline references. Reads were filtered out if the reads had weak V/J assignments (E-value above 1e-6), no CDR3, stop codons, out-of-frame junctions, or ambiguous translated residues. A V3J clonotype was defined by an identical inferred V gene, J gene, and CDR3 amino acid sequence. Percentage overlap between repertoires was calculated by dividing the number of shared unique clonotypes by the size of the smaller repertoire. Richness of each repertoire was evaluated using RTK rarefaction, the Chao1 estimator, and Recon v2.1 estimates of unobserved clonotypes. For all TCRbeta clonotypes obtained by the gDNA method from several donors, generation probabilities were computed with OLGA. TCRdb took over this immuneACCESS table, retaining in-frame rearrangements with V and J assigned. Such tables are incomplete; in checked studies, under half of the missing clones stem from an unresolved V gene, and the remainder is unexplained. The V and J calls and clone size were taken over from that table, and D and trimming were inferred from the DNA. This sample has approximately 620,000 clones in its table, and less than 98% of those were observed once. The ten largest clones represent 0.045% to 0.07% of the sample.

On the study overall, not on this receptor specifically: Sampling was limited to blood, and TCR repertoires in tissue likely differ from TCR repertoires in blood. Incomplete sequencing was indicated by rarefaction of sorted-subset datasets, despite the large sequencing depth. Compared with non-shared clonotypes, clonotypes shared by all four sorted-subset donors had higher generation probabilities. The small number of donors limited the genetic and exposure-history diversity represented. Estimated clonotype richness was generally larger for naive than for memory subsets. Based on pairwise subsampling, the degree of clonotype sharing among donors was expected to be affected by sequencing depth. When a handful of donors were compared, the shared fraction of clonotypes was about 5.5% for naive CD4, 3.5% for naive CD8, about 2.4% for memory CD4, and around 0.4% for memory CD8.

A word on this clone: There is no known antigen for this receptor. Base qualities are missing; no much larger clone stands one base away.

Donors were healthy HIV-negative adults with no recently reported acute infections or vaccinations. All donors were Caucasian adults living in Nashville, Tennessee, USA. CD4+ T cells were enriched by magnetic negative selection; naive cells were then positively selected on CD45RA, and the negative fraction formed the memory subset. After blood collection by leukapheresis, PBMCs were isolated using Ficoll-Histopaque density gradient centrifugation and then cryopreserved in the vapor phase of liquid nitrogen. Analytical flow cytometry was used to check the purity and quantity of each magnetically sorted T cell population. Genomic DNA was isolated from every sorted fraction and measured by UV absorbance on a Nanodrop 2000c.

The material sequenced was naive CD4+ T cells sorted from blood. The cell subset or site label here, explained by the study, means: CD45RA+ positively selected. The receptor comes from a woman in her thirties in good health. The V and J genes are TRBV18 and TRBJ2-1; 9 junctional bases match TRBD2. The CDR3 has the sequence CASSPYQEVTSGRRRLYNEQFF. The sequenced DNA: TGTGCCAGCTCCCCTTACCAAGAAGTGACTAGCGGACGACGGAGGCTATACAATGAGCAGTTCTTC.